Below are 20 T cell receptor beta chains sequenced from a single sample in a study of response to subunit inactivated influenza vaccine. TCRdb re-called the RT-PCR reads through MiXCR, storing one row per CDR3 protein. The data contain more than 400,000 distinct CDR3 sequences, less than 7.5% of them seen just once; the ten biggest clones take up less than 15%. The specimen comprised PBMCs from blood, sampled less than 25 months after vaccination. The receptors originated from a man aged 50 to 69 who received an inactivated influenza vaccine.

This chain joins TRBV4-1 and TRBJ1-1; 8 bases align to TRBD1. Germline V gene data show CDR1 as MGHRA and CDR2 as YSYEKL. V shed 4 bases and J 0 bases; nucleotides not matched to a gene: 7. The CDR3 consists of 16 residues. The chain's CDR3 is CASSLGQGPMNTEAFF. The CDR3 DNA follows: TGCGCCAGCAGCCTAGGACAGGGACCTATGAACACTGAAGCTTTCTTT.

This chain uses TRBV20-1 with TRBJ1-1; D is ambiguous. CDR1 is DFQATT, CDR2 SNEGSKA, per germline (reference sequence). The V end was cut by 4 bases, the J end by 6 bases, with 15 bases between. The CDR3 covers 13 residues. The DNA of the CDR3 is TGCAGTGCTACCAACACGGGCCGGTCTGAAGCTTTCTTT. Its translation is CSATNTGRSEAFF.

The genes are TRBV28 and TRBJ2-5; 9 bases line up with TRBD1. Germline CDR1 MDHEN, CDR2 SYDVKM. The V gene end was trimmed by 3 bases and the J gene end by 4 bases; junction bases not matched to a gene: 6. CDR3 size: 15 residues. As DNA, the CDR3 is TGTGCCAGCAGTTTGTACAGGGGGCAAGGAGAGACCCAGTACTTC. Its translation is CASSLYRGQGETQYF.

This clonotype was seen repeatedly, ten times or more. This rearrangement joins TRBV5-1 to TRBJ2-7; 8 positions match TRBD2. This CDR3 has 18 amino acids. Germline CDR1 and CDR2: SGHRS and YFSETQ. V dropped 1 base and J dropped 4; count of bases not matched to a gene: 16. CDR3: CASSLSGGSGHGVYEQYF. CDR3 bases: TGCGCCAGCAGCTTGAGCGGGGGTTCCGGACACGGCGTTTACGAGCAGTACTTC.

The CDR3 DNA reads as TGCGCCAGCAGTACCGGACTACTCGACCAAGAGACCCAGTACTTC. Residues: CASSTGLLDQETQYF. This chain links TRBV10-2 with TRBJ2-5; weak D call: TRBD2 (6 bases). CDR3 size: 15 residues. The germline CDR1 and CDR2 sequences are WSHSY and SAAADI. V shed 5 bases and J shed 0 bases, with 13 bases lying between them.

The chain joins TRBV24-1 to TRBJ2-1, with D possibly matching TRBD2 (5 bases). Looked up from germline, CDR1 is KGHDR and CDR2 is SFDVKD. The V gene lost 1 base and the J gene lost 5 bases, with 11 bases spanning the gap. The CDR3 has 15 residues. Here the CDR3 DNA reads TGTGCCACCAGTGATTTCACAGAGACTAACAATGAGCAGTTCTTC. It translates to CATSDFTETNNEQFF.

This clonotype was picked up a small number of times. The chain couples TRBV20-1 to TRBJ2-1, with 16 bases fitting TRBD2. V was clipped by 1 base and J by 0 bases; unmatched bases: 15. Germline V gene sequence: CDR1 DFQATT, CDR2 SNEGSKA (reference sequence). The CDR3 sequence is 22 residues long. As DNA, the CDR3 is TGCAGTGCTAGAGCTCCTCTTGGGACTAGCGGGAGGGCCGAAAACTCCTACAATGAGCAGTTCTTC. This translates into CSARAPLGTSGRAENSYNEQFF.

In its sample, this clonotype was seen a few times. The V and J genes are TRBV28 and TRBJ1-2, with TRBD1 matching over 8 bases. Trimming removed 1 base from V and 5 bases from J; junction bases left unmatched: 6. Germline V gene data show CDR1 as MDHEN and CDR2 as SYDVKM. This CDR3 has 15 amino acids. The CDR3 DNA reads TGTGCCAGCAGTTTATCCGTACAGGGGGGTTATGGCTACACCTTC. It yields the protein CASSLSVQGGYGYTF.

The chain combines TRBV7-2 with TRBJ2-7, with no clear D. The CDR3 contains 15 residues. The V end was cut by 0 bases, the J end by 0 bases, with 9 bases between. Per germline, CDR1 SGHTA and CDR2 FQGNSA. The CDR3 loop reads CASSLALGSSYEQYF. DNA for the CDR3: TGTGCCAGCAGCTTAGCGCTCGGCAGCTCCTACGAGCAGTACTTC.

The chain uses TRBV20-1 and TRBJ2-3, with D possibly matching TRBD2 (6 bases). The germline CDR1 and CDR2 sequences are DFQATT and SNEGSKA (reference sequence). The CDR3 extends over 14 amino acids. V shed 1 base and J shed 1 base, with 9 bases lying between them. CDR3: CSARVSGRTDTQYF. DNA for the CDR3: TGCAGTGCTAGAGTTAGCGGACGCACAGATACGCAGTATTTT.

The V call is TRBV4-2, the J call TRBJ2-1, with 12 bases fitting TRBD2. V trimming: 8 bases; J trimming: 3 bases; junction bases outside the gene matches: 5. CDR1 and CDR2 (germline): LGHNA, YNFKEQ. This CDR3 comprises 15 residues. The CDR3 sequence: CASGQLAGGYNEQFF. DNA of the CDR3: TGTGCCAGCGGACAACTAGCGGGAGGCTACAATGAGCAGTTCTTC.

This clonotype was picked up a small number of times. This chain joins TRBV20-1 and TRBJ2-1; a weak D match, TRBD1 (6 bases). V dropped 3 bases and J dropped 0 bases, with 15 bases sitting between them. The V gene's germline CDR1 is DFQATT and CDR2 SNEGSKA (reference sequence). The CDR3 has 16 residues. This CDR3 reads CSARDRKLSSYNEQFF. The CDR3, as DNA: TGCAGTGCTAGGGACAGAAAGCTAAGCTCCTACAATGAGCAGTTCTTC.

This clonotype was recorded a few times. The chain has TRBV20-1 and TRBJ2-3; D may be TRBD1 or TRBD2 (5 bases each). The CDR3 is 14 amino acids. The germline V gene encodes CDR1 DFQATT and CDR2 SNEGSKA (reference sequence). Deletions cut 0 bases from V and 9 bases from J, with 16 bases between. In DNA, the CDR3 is TGCAGTGCTAGAGACCGGACCGGCAGGGACACGCAGTATTTT. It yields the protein CSARDRTGRDTQYF.

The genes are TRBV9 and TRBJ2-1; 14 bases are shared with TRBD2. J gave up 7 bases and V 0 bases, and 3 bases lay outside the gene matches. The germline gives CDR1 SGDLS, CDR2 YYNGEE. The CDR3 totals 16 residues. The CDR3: CASSVAGTSGGNEQFF. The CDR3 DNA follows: TGTGCCAGCAGCGTAGCAGGGACTAGCGGGGGTAATGAGCAGTTCTTC.

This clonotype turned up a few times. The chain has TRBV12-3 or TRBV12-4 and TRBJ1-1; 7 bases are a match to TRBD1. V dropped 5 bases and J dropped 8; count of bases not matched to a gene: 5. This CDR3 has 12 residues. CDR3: CASSPGQREAFF. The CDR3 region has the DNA TGTGCCAGCAGTCCGGGACAGCGCGAAGCTTTCTTT.

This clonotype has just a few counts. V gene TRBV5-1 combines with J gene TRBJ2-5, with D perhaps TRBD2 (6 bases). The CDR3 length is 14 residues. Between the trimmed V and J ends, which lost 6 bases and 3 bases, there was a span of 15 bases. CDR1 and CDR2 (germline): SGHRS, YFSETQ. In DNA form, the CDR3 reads TGCGCCAGCACGATTAGCGGTTTCAAAGAGACCCAGTACTTC. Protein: CASTISGFKETQYF.

The CDR3 reads CASSFVTSYEQYF. The CDR3 coding sequence is TGTGCCAGCAGTTTTGTCACCTCCTACGAGCAGTACTTC. The rearrangement links TRBV28 to TRBJ2-7, with D unresolved. The CDR3 loop spans 13 amino acids. The V gene's germline CDR1 is MDHEN and CDR2 SYDVKM. Trimming removed 3 bases at V and 0 bases at J, with 6 bases between.

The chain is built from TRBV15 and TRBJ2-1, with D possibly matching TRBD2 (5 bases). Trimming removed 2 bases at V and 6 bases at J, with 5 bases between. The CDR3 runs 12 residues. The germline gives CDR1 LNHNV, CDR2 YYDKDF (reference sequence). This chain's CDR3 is CATSRTSNEQFF. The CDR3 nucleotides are TGTGCCACCAGCAGAACTAGCAATGAGCAGTTCTTC. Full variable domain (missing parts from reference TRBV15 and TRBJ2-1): DAMVIQNPRYQVTQFGKPVTLSCSQTLNHNVMYWYQQKSSQAPKLLFHYYDKDFNNEADTPDNFQSRRPNTSFCFLDIRSPGLGDTAMYLCATSRTSNEQFFGPGTRLTVL.

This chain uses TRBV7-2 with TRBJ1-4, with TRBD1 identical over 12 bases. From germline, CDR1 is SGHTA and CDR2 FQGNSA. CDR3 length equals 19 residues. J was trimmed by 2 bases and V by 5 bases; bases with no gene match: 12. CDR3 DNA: TGTGCCAGCAGCCTCGGGACAGGGGGCCCCCTCGGCACTAATGAAAAACTGTTTTTT. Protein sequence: CASSLGTGGPLGTNEKLFF.

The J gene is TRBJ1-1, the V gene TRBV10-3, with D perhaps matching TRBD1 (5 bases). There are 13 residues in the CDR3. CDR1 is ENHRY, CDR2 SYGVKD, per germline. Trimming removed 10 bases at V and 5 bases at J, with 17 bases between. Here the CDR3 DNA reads TGTGCCAGCTCGGCCAGGGAGGAAACTGAAGCTTTCTTT. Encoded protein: CASSAREETEAFF.